The sequence of this TCR beta chain was determined in a study of OX40 agonist ivuxolimab in advanced cancers. Study results and caveats: Antigens targeted by the expanded peripheral T cells were not determined. Doses of 0.1 to 3.0 mg/kg were accompanied by clonal expansion of CD4+ and CD8+ blood T cells by week 6.

This clone came up a few times. As yet, its antigen is unknown. Only in-frame clones appear in the TCRdb table, and some are missing; sequencing was by immunoSEQ multiplex PCR. The repertoire consists of around 80,000 clones, with around 84% occurring once and the leading ten covering around 7%. Blood draws occurred at baseline, cycle 4 day 1, and cycle 7 day 1. This TCR derives from an adult with an advanced solid tumor such as melanoma, head and neck, liver or kidney cancer. The input for sequencing was CD4+ or CD8+ T cells sorted from blood, taken in a trial of the OX40 agonist ivuxolimab.

The CDR3 nucleotides are TGTGCCAGCAGGCACGAAAGTTTACTAGCGGCCTCTAATGAGCAGTTCTTC. Translation gives CASRHESLLAASNEQFF. The chain has TRBV28 and TRBJ2-1; 8 nucleotides align to TRBD2. Trimming cost V 6 bases and J 7 bases; bases outside gene matches: 17. Looked up from germline, CDR1 is MDHEN and CDR2 is SYDVKM. The CDR3 consists of 17 residues.